This entry is about one TCR beta chain. This record belongs to a study of blood T cell repertoires in COVID-19. Study information: Some COVID-19 samples were acute and others convalescent; all came from the United States, Italy and Spain. PBMCs, B-cell-depleted T cells, or T cells provided the cDNA or gDNA that made up the material.

CDR3 length equals 16 residues. V shed 3 bases and J 6 bases; nucleotides not matched to a gene: 7. Germline V gene lookup returns CDR1 LGHNA and CDR2 YNFKEQ. Authors' methods: Estimation of nucleated cell counts relied on the amplification of reference gene primers. Repertoires were generated with immunoSEQ multiplex PCR, while TCRdb's copy carries only in-frame clones and drops some. For V, J and clone size, that table is used; D and trimming come from the DNA. This sample has approximately 94,000 clones, with less than 85% found just once. The source is a human donor in a cohort sampled during active COVID-19. V gene TRBV4-2 combines with J gene TRBJ2-1, with 11 bases lining up with TRBD2. The source material was peripheral blood. The CDR3 DNA follows: TGTGCCAGCAGCCAGGAACTAGCGGGAGTCCCCAATGAGCAGTTCTTC. Translating it yields CASSQELAGVPNEQFF.